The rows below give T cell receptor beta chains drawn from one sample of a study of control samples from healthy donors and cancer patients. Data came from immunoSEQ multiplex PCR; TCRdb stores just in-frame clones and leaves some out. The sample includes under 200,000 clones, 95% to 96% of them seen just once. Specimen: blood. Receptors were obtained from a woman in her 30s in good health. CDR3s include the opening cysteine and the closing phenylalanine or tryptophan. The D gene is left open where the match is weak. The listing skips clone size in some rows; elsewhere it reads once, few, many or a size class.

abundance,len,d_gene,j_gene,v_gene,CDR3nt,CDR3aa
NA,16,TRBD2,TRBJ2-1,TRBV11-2,TGTGCCAGCAGCTCTAAACGAGGACTAGCGGGATCCGAGCAGTTCTTC,CASSSKRGLAGSEQFF
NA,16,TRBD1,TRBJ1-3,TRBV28,TGTGCCAGCAGTCAGGACAGGCTATTCTCTGGAAACACCATATATTTT,CASSQDRLFSGNTIYF
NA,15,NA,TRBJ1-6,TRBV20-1,TGCAGTGCTAGTGGGGCGGTGACCCTGAGTTCACCCCTCCACTTT,CSASGAVTLSSPLHF
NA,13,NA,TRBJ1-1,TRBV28,TGTGCCAGCAGTTGGGACGGCCTCACTGAAGCTTTCTTT,CASSWDGLTEAFF
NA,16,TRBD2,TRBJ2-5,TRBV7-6,TGTGCCAGCAGCGGAGGGCTAGCGGGGGGACAAGAGACCCAGTACTTC,CASSGGLAGGQETQYF
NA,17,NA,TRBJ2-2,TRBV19,TGTGCCAGTAGTATAGGCCGTTTAGGCCGGAACACCGGGGAGCTGTTTTTT,CASSIGRLGRNTGELFF
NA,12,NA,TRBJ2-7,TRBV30,TGTGCCTGGAGTGGAAACAGGGACGAGCAGTACTTC,CAWSGNRDEQYF
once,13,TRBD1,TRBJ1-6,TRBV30,TGTGCCTGGGCCGGGACAGGGAATTCACCCCTCCACTTT,CAWAGTGNSPLHF
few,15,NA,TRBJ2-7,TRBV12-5,TGTGCTAGTGGTTTGGTTGTCAGGGGCGACTACGAGCAGTACTTC,CASGLVVRGDYEQYF
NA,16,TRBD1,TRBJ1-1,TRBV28,TGTGCCAGCAGTACCATAGACAGGGCTGATGGCACTGAAGCTTTCTTT,CASSTIDRADGTEAFF
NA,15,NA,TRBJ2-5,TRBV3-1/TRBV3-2,TGTGCCAGCAGCCCCTTCTGGGGGAAAGGGGAGACCCAGTACTTC,CASSPFWGKGETQYF
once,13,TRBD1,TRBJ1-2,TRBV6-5,TGTGCCAGCAACAAACAGGGGGCGGGTGGCTACACCTTC,CASNKQGAGGYTF
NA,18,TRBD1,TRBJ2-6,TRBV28,TGTGCCAGCAGTCATGACAGGGCCACCAAGGAAGGGGCCAACGTCCTGACTTTC,CASSHDRATKEGANVLTF
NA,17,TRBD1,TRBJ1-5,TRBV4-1,TGCGCCAGCAGCCAAGGATCCGGGACAGATAGCAATCAGCCCCAGCATTTT,CASSQGSGTDSNQPQHF
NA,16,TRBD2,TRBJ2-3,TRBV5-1,TGCGCCAGCAGCTCCTCTCTAGCGGGGGGCACAGATACGCAGTATTTT,CASSSSLAGGTDTQYF
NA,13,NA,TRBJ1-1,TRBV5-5,TGTGCCACATGGGGGACGGTGAACACTGAAGCTTTCTTT,CATWGTVNTEAFF
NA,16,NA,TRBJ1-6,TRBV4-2,TGTGCCAGCAGCCAAGGCCAAGGGCCATGGAATTCACCCCTCCACTTT,CASSQGQGPWNSPLHF
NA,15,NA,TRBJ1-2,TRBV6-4,TGTGCCAGCAGTGCCCGGGGATATGGCCACTATGGCTACACCTTC,CASSARGYGHYGYTF
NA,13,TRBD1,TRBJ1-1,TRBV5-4,TGTGCCAGCAGTTGGGACAGCTACACTGAAGCTTTCTTT,CASSWDSYTEAFF
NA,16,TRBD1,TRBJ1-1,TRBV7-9,TGTGCCAGCAGCGCCACCCCGGGACAGAAGAACACTGAAGCTTTCTTT,CASSATPGQKNTEAFF
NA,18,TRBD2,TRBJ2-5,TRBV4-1,TGCGCCAGCAGCCAAGCATCTAGCGGGAGGCCGGGGCAAGAGACCCAGTACTTC,CASSQASSGRPGQETQYF
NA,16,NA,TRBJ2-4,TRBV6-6,TGTGCCAGCAGTTTATATCAGGGGACTTCCAAAAACATTCAGTACTTC,CASSLYQGTSKNIQYF
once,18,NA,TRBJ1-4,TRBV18,TGTGCCAGCTCATCGAGGGGTACAGGGAAAAGCTTTAATGAAAAACTGTTTTTT,CASSSRGTGKSFNEKLFF
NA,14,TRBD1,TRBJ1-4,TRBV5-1,TGCGCCAGCAGCTTACAGGGGGCGGATGAAAAACTGTTTTTT,CASSLQGADEKLFF
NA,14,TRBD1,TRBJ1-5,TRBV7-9,TGTGCCAGCAGCCCCTGGGACAGGGATCAGCCCCAGCATTTT,CASSPWDRDQPQHF
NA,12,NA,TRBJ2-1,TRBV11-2,TGTGCCAGCGCCCCCAGGAACAATGAGCAGTTCTTC,CASAPRNNEQFF
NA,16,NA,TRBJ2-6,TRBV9,TGTGCCAGCAGCGCCCATGGAGTCTCTGGGGCCAACGTCCTGACTTTC,CASSAHGVSGANVLTF
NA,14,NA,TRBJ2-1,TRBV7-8,TGTGCCAGCAGCCTCCGGGACATGGGCAATGAGCAGTTCTTC,CASSLRDMGNEQFF
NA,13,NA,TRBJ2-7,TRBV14,TGTGCCAGCAGTCGCTCGTGGGGATACGAGCAGTACTTC,CASSRSWGYEQYF
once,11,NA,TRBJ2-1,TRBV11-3,TGTGCCAGCAGCTCAGGGGGGAAGCAGTTCTTC,CASSSGGKQFF
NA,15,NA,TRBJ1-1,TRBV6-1,TGTGCCAGCAGTGAAAGAACCCATACAAACACTGAAGCTTTCTTT,CASSERTHTNTEAFF
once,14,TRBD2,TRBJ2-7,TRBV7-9,TGTGCCAGCAGCTTAGCTGCGGGGGATGGCGAGCAGTACTTC,CASSLAAGDGEQYF
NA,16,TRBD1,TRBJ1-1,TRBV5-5,TGTGCCAGCAGCTCGACAGGGGCCTTGAGGTGGACTGAAGCTTTCTTT,CASSSTGALRWTEAFF
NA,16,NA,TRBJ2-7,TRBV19,TGTGCCAGTAGTATAGACGGGGGTCAGCTCTCCTACGAGCAGTACTTC,CASSIDGGQLSYEQYF
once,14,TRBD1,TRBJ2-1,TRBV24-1,TGTGCCACCAGTGGACGGACAGGTCACAATGAGCAGTTCTTC,CATSGRTGHNEQFF
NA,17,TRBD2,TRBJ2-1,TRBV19,TGTGCCAGTAGGGTAATCGCGGGAGGGCTCTTCTTCGATGAGCAGTTCTTC,CASRVIAGGLFFDEQFF
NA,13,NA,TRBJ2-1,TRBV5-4,TGTGCCAGCAGCTTGTTAGGGGACAATGAGCAGTTCTTC,CASSLLGDNEQFF